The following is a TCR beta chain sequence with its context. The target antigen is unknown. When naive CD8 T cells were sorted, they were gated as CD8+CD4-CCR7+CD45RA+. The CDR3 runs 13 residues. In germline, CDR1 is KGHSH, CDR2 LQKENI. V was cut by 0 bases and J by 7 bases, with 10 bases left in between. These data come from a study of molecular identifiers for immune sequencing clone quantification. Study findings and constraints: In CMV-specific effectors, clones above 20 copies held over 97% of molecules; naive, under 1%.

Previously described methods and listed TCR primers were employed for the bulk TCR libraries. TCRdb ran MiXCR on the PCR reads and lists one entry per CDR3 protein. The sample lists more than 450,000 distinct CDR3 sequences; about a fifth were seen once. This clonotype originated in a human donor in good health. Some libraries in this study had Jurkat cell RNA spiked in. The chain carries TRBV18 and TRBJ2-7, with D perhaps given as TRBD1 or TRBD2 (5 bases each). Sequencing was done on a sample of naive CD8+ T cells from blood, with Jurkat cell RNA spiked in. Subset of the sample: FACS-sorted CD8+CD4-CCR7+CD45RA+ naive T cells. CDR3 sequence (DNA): TGTGCCAGCTCACCACCGGGGGAACGAGAGCAGTACTTC. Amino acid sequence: CASSPPGEREQYF.